What follows are 15 T cell receptor beta chains derived from one specimen sequenced in a study of cytomegalovirus exposure and HLA in healthy donors. A multiplex PCR was run with 60 Vbeta primers and 13 Jbeta primers. Only in-frame clones appear in the TCRdb table, and some are missing; sequencing was by immunoSEQ multiplex PCR. The sample lists some 120,000 clones; roughly 81% were seen once. Sequenced material: PBMCs. These receptors were taken from a woman in her 30s in good health and CMV-seronegative.

The genes are TRBV5-1 and TRBJ2-3; tentatively, D is TRBD1 (6 bases). The CDR3 is 15 amino acids. Trimming left V 5 bases short and J 2 bases short, with 15 bases between. Germline-derived CDR1 and CDR2 are SGHRS and YFSETQ. CDR3 nucleotide sequence: TGCGCCAGCAGGGCCGGGACACTATTCACAGATACGCAGTATTTT. Translating it yields CASRAGTLFTDTQYF.

The chain couples TRBV5-1 to TRBJ1-3; 7 nucleotides match TRBD1. Germline CDR1 and CDR2: SGHRS and YFSETQ. The CDR3 length is 16 residues. V was pared by 0 bases and J by 0 bases, with 3 bases of the junction left unmatched. CDR3 protein: CASSLVGQASGNTIYF. The CDR3 nucleotides read TGCGCCAGCAGCTTGGTAGGACAGGCCTCTGGAAACACCATATATTTT.

This chain joins TRBV27 and TRBJ2-4; D may be TRBD1 (5 bases). Germline V gene sequence: CDR1 MNHEY, CDR2 SMNVEV (reference sequence). With 4 bases removed from V and 0 bases from J, the gap between germline ends came to 10 bases. The CDR3 covers 15 residues. The CDR3 sequence: CASSSGALAKNIQYF. CDR3 in DNA: TGTGCCAGCAGTTCTGGGGCCCTAGCCAAAAACATTCAGTACTTC.

The chain recombines TRBV7-2 with TRBJ2-1, with D maybe TRBD2 (6 bases). CDR1 is SGHTA and CDR2 is FQGNSA in the germline V gene. V dropped 5 bases and J dropped 4 bases, with 15 bases sitting between them. CDR3 length equals 15 residues. In DNA, the CDR3 is TGTGCCAGCAGCGCTTTCTTGGACTATTACAATGAGCAGTTCTTC. This sequence encodes CASSAFLDYYNEQFF.

The count of this clone is one. CDR3 DNA: TGTGCCAGCAGTTTCTCCCGGGGTCGAAGCGGGACCCAGTACTTC. It yields the protein CASSFSRGRSGTQYF. The chain carries TRBV5-6 and TRBJ2-5, with a weak D call TRBD2 (5 bases). V lost 5 bases and J lost 7, with 21 bases in between. Germline lookup yields CDR1 SGHDT and CDR2 YYEEEE. CDR3 length equals 15 residues.

The chain joins TRBV7-2 to TRBJ2-5; the D gene is possibly TRBD1 (5 bases). The end of the DNA fits TRBJ2-7 better, so the J call may be wrong. CDR1 is SGHTA and CDR2 is FQGNSA in the germline V gene. The CDR3 has 14 amino acids. DNA of the CDR3: TGTGCCAGCAGCTTACTGACAGAAGCCTACGAGCAGTACTTC. As protein: CASSLLTEAYEQYF.

V usage is TRBV27 and J usage is TRBJ1-1; D remains unclear. Deletions cut 6 bases from V and 4 bases from J, with 12 bases between. Germline CDR1 reads MNHEY; CDR2 reads SMNVEV (reference sequence). This CDR3 contains 13 residues. The CDR3 reads CASRRGASTEAFF. The CDR3 DNA follows: TGTGCCAGCAGGCGGGGTGCAAGCACTGAAGCTTTCTTT.

The chain carries TRBV7-8 and TRBJ2-7, with 11 bases matching TRBD1. Unmatched junction bases numbered 3, after V lost 5 bases and J lost 6 bases. The CDR3 length is 13 residues. Germline V lookup: CDR1 SGHVS, CDR2 FQNEAQ. The CDR3 spells CASSIGTGGEQYF. Here the CDR3 DNA reads TGTGCCAGCAGCATCGGGACAGGGGGCGAGCAGTACTTC.

The chain has TRBV5-1 and TRBJ2-1; D might be TRBD1 (6 bases). Germline lookup yields CDR1 SGHRS and CDR2 YFSETQ. V was shortened by 0 bases and J by 13 bases, with 20 bases between the two germline ends. The CDR3 consists of 15 residues. CDR3 amino acids: CASSLARNGTQKQFF. Here the CDR3 DNA reads TGCGCCAGCAGCTTGGCCAGGAATGGGACACAAAAACAGTTCTTC.

In this sample, this clone turned up a few times. The chain is built from TRBV28 and TRBJ2-3; D is unclear. The CDR3 is 15 amino acids. CDR1 and CDR2 (germline): MDHEN, SYDVKM. V lost 6 bases and J lost 0, with 13 bases in between. DNA for the CDR3: TGTGCCAGCAGAACCCCCTCTAGGAGCACAGATACGCAGTATTTT. Its translation: CASRTPSRSTDTQYF.

The genes are TRBV6-5 and TRBJ1-4; tentatively, D is TRBD1 (5 bases). Germline CDR1 and CDR2: MNHEY and SVGAGI. This CDR3 is 13 amino acids long. V was cut by 4 bases and J by 7 bases, with 10 bases left in between. The CDR3 is CASSWQGGEKLFF. In DNA, the CDR3 is TGTGCCAGCAGTTGGCAGGGTGGTGAAAAACTGTTTTTT.

The chain carries TRBV4-3 and TRBJ1-4, with D hard to call. V lost 0 bases to trimming and J lost 3 bases, with 11 bases between them. The CDR3 extends over 16 amino acids. Per germline, CDR1 LGHNA and CDR2 YSLEER. For the CDR3, the DNA is TGCGCCAGCAGCCAAGATTTGGCGGCAGCTAATGAAAAACTGTTTTTT. Translating gives CASSQDLAAANEKLFF.

The chain links TRBV9 to TRBJ1-4, with 9 bases lining up with TRBD1. CDR1 and CDR2 from the germline V gene are SGDLS and YYNGEE. V dropped 3 bases and J dropped 7; count of bases not matched to a gene: 7. The CDR3 is made up of 15 amino acids. The CDR3 region has the DNA TGTGCCAGCAGCGCCCCCGGGACAGGGTTTGAAAAACTGTTTTTT. Translating it yields CASSAPGTGFEKLFF.

In its sample, this clone was seen once. The V gene is TRBV5-5, the J gene TRBJ2-5; 9 positions agree with TRBD2. Germline V CDR1 and CDR2: SGHKS, YYEKEE (reference sequence). The J segment lost 5 bases and the V segment lost 4 bases, leaving 9 bases of the junction unmatched. The CDR3 has 15 amino acids. CDR3 protein: CASSHSGRGGETQYF. DNA of the CDR3: TGTGCCAGCAGCCATAGCGGGAGAGGGGGGGAGACCCAGTACTTC.

The rearrangement links TRBV6-4 to TRBJ2-1; the match to TRBD2 covers 11 bases. The CDR3 runs 16 residues. Per germline, CDR1 MRHNA and CDR2 SNTAGT. J was trimmed by 4 bases and V by 4 bases; bases with no gene match: 6. CDR3 DNA sequence: TGTGCCAGCAGTGCAGAACTAGCGGGAGTGTACAATGAGCAGTTCTTC. Amino acids: CASSAELAGVYNEQFF.